This T cell receptor beta chain was recorded in a study of T cells in Graves' hyperthyroidism and ophthalmopathy (dated by TCRdb to about 2019). Looking at the study overall: Peripheral blood was sampled at the time of initial diagnosis, prior to any treatment. The study also compared thyroid tissue and blood T-cell repertoires from several Graves' hyperthyroidism patients. Prospective prediction of ophthalmopathy was tested in an independent validation cohort consisting of fewer than 20 hyperthyroidism patients and approximately 16 patients who later progressed to ophthalmopathy. TCR V-J signatures able to tell the groups apart were searched for in a discovery cohort of around 95 patients, of whom around 43 had Graves' ophthalmopathy and under 65 had stable Graves' hyperthyroidism. The paper reports TCR Vbeta CDR3 sequencing of more than 120 peripheral blood samples: around 41 ophthalmopathy, fewer than 80 hyperthyroidism and around 17 progressor patients. After sampling, hyperthyroidism patients received methimazole starting at 30 mg daily, and ophthalmopathy patients received high-dose intravenous methylprednisolone. The roughly 91 discovery patients were randomly divided into training and test sets at a 7:3 ratio.

This clonotype was seen many times. The specificity of this receptor is unknown. The input lacks base qualities; no much larger clone sits a single base away. Hyperthyroidism patients were newly diagnosed, had a disease duration of under 2 months, and were aged 18 to 65 years. Patients with uncontrolled infections, other autoimmune diseases, pregnancy or lactation were excluded. Diagnoses relied on clinical symptoms, serum thyroxine and TRAb, thyroid ultrasound and orbital computed tomography. For progressor patients, blood was drawn at the first diagnosis of hyperthyroidism, before any ophthalmopathy symptoms had appeared. PBMCs were isolated from about 10 ml of fresh peripheral blood by Ficoll-Paque density gradient centrifugation. Progressor patients were first diagnosed with Graves' hyperthyroidism and then developed ophthalmopathy during follow-up. Total RNA was extracted with Trizol reagent, and quality was checked on an Agilent 2100 Bioanalyzer.

Amplification of TCR beta CDR3 regions was carried out from RNA transcripts. A first-round RT-PCR of the TCR CDR3 used the HTBI primer set with the Qiagen OneStep RT-PCR kit. Libraries were constructed in a second round of multiplex PCR, after which size selection and purification were performed. Paired-end sequencing of the libraries was performed with 100 bp reads on an Illumina HiSeq2000. The paper's data handling went like this. SOAPnuke was used to process the raw data, removing reads that contained adapters or uncalled bases, had a mean Phred below 15, or lacked an exact match to the constant primer or identifier. High-quality paired reads were merged with COPE v1.2.5, and unique nucleotide sequences were defined as clonotypes. MiTCR v1.1 was used to align the clonotypes against IMGT TRBV, TRBD and TRBJ reference segments. Analysis was restricted to V-J combinations with a frequency above 0.0001, which covered roughly 99% of repertoires. The TCS score was defined as the ratio of F50 (clonal expansion) to E x V (chaos), calculated using BLOSUM62-based TCRdist between CDR3 peptides within each V-J. Welch's t-statistics and random forest reduced roughly 540 V-J features to 10 to 15, which were used in a naive Bayes classifier (R e1071). TCRdb reanalyzed the raw reads on its own, using fastp at Q25 for trimming and MiXCR for clone calling, and kept in-frame beta chains. Each entry is one CDR3 protein sequence, shown with its most common DNA and genes. For this entry, the V and J calls and clone size follow TCRdb and not the study's own pipeline. Present in this sample are hundreds of thousands of distinct CDR3 sequences, approximately 15% of which were seen just once. The leading ten clones occupy roughly 5.5% of the sample.

What the research found in general, with its limitations: In validation, progression to ophthalmopathy was predicted by the model with about 70% sensitivity and approximately 78% specificity, a median of about 6.8 months before onset. In cross-validation, a model built on a 13 V-J signature told ophthalmopathy apart from stable hyperthyroidism with approximately 90% sensitivity and about 81% specificity, and in testing the same model reached 80%/75%. Sample size was not statistically predetermined, and blinding of investigators to group allocation was not performed. Blood samples also contained most of the expanded thyroid clonotypes (frequency above 0.001), which suggests that blood repertoires may reflect thyroid immune responses.

The CDR3 goes from the cysteine to the phenylalanine over 16 residues. Only CDR3 DNA is held: 48 bases, read in frame from base 1. CDR1 and CDR2 (SGHVS, FNYEAQ) derive from the germline V gene. V is pared back by 4 bases and J by 0 bases, with 12 bases lying between the germline termini. The sequence was collected from a woman aged 25 to 39 with Graves' hyperthyroidism that later progressed to Graves' ophthalmopathy. The chain links TRBV7-6 with TRBJ1-4, with a tentative D gene TRBD1 over 5 matching bases. Sequencing was done on a sample of blood. CDR3 sequence: CASSSSGVATNEKLFF. The DNA is TGTGCCAGCAGCTCCTCGGGGGTTGCAACTAATGAAAAACTGTTTTTT.